This entry describes one TCR beta chain. What it binds is unknown. Sequence at one end of the junction differs from germline and may be a read error. The template was RNA from unsorted bulk tissue. This non-tumor lung sample came from over 3 cm beyond the tumor edge. This entry comes from a study of tumor and adjacent non-tumor tissue in lung cancer. The wider study: Patients were aged roughly 31 to 76, approximately ten men and a handful of women, stage I to III. Each sample yielded a few million productive TCRbeta reads on average.

This CDR3 region has 17 residues. In germline, CDR1 is SGHVS, CDR2 FQNEAQ. A modified ARM-PCR protocol with three rounds of nested PCR amplified TCRbeta. TCRdb reprocessed the multiplex PCR reads with MiXCR, giving one entry per CDR3 protein. Found here are 85,000 or so distinct CDR3 sequences, around 76% of them singletons; the top ten hold roughly a fifth. Whole-study findings and limits: In normal lung, the top 100 clones were significantly more dominant than in tumor.

The chain recombines TRBV7-8 with TRBJ1-2, with D unclear. The specimen was distant non-tumor lung tissue. This sequence was found in a woman aged 50 to 60 with non-small cell lung cancer. The CDR3 loop reads CASSLVKVGTSQYGYTF. The CDR3 DNA reads as TGTGCCAGCAGTTTAGTTAAGGTGGGAACAAGTCAATATGGCTACACCTTC.